The rows below give T cell receptor beta chains drawn from one sample of a study of human T cells and chemical hapten exposure. TCRdb re-derived calls from the RACE reads in MiXCR, one entry per CDR3 protein. The table has 95,000 to 100,000 distinct CDR3 sequences, 9.5% to 15% seen once. Sample: whole blood, taken in connection with sensitization to the hapten diphenylcyclopropenone (DPC). The receptors originated from a woman aged 35 to 49 with alopecia areata. Some clones in this sample may be carry-over from other donors' samples. The CDR3 runs from the conserved cysteine through the conserved F or W. Fields, in order: J gene, V gene, CDR3 length, D gene, CDR3 protein. D genes are given only for firm matches.

TRBJ2-3	TRBV10-3	11	NA	CATAALDTQYF
TRBJ2-6	TRBV6-2/TRBV6-3	15	NA	CASRLHSSGANVLTF
TRBJ2-7	TRBV4-3	16	TRBD2	CASSAYFGTSGYEQYF
TRBJ2-7	TRBV10-3	11	NA	CAISGTYEQYF
TRBJ1-1	TRBV6-1	15	NA	CASSEPSWATGGAFF
TRBJ1-1	TRBV28	14	NA	CASSSGLMNTEAFF
TRBJ2-3	TRBV7-9	14	NA	CASSIRGDPDTQYF
TRBJ1-5	TRBV7-2	14	NA	CASSLGQGDQPQHF
TRBJ2-5	TRBV11-2	15	TRBD2	CASSSVAGGSETQYF
TRBJ2-4	TRBV28	11	NA	CASSLGAFQYF
TRBJ2-7	TRBV7-9	15	TRBD1	CASSARDRSSYEQYF
TRBJ1-2	TRBV6-5	12	NA	CASRFGPYGYTF
TRBJ1-5	TRBV24-1	13	NA	CATSVNSNQPQHF
TRBJ2-1	TRBV7-2	15	TRBD2	CASSLLAVTGIEQFF
TRBJ2-1	TRBV7-3	13	NA	CASSTGKKGEQFF
TRBJ1-6	TRBV18	15	NA	CASSPPLAGNSPLHF
TRBJ2-7	TRBV5-1	13	NA	CASSLTSAYEQYF
TRBJ2-2	TRBV27	15	NA	CASSLWAPNTGELFF
TRBJ2-3	TRBV5-4	14	TRBD2	CASSLEGTRDTQYF
TRBJ2-5	TRBV28	13	NA	CASSVPAQETQYF
TRBJ2-7	TRBV18	15	TRBD2	CASSPPGLASYEQYF
TRBJ2-7	TRBV9	14	NA	CASSVEGQDYEQYF
TRBJ2-5	TRBV3-1	15	NA	CASSVGTPKGETQYF
TRBJ2-7	TRBV7-6	14	NA	CASSIVGGSYEQYF
TRBJ2-3	TRBV7-6	17	TRBD2	CASSFSSSGRAADTQYF
TRBJ2-3	TRBV20-1	12	NA	CSATRGSDTQYF
TRBJ1-1	TRBV18	14	NA	CASSPQAKNTEAFF
TRBJ2-3	TRBV29-1	14	NA	CSVEDAGSTDTQYF
TRBJ1-6	TRBV4-1	15	NA	CASSQAAGDNSPLHF
TRBJ2-5	TRBV11-1	16	TRBD2	CASSLTGLAGQETQYF
TRBJ1-1	TRBV5-1	14	NA	CASSGQTAVTEAFF
TRBJ1-1	TRBV6-1	14	NA	CASSIRALITEAFF
TRBJ2-3	TRBV4-3	16	NA	CASSQDYLGRADTQYF
TRBJ2-7	TRBV12-3/TRBV12-4	12	NA	CASSQAFQEQYF
TRBJ2-5	TRBV4-3	15	NA	CASSHTGSDQETQYF
TRBJ2-3	TRBV29-1	13	NA	CSVQGPLQDTQYF
TRBJ2-3	TRBV29-1	11	NA	CSVQLSDTQYF
TRBJ1-5	TRBV18	13	NA	CASSGGRDQPQHF
TRBJ1-4	TRBV28	14	NA	CASSPTGGNEKLFF
TRBJ2-3	TRBV29-1	11	NA	CSVVFADTQYF
TRBJ2-1	TRBV28	13	TRBD2	CASRLAGVSEQFF
TRBJ2-7	TRBV19	12	NA	CATVDSSYEQYF
TRBJ2-3	TRBV7-2	10	NA	CASSGRAQYF
TRBJ1-2	TRBV18	14	TRBD1	CASSPRDREIGYTF
TRBJ1-2	TRBV9	13	NA	CASSVVGSDGYTF